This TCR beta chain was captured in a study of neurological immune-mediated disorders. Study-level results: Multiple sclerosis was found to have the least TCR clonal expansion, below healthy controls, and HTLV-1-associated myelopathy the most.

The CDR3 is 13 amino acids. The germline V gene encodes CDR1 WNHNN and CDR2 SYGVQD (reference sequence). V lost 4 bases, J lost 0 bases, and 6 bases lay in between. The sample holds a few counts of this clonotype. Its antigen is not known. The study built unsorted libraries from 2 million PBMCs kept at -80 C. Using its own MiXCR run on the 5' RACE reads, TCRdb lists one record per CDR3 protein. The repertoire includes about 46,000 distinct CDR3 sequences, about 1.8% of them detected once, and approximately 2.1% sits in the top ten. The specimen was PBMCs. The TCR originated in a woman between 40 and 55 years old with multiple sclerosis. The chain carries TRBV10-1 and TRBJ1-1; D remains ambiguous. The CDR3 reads CASSARLNTEAFF. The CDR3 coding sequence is TGCGCCAGCAGTGCGAGATTGAACACTGAAGCTTTCTTT.